This TCR beta chain was identified during a study of T cells in Graves' hyperthyroidism and ophthalmopathy. Amplification targeted TCR beta CDR3 regions from RNA transcripts. A first-round RT-PCR of the TCR CDR3 used the HTBI primer set. MiXCR, applied by TCRdb to the multiplex PCR reads, yields one record per CDR3 protein. The sample shows under 450,000 distinct CDR3 sequences, roughly 13% of them seen only once. CDR1 is SGDLS, CDR2 YYNGEE, per germline. The CDR3 runs 13 residues. V gave up 0 bases and J gave up 2 bases, with 4 bases separating them. This clonotype was seen many times. This clonotype was sampled from a man aged 25-40 years with Graves' hyperthyroidism that later progressed to Graves' ophthalmopathy. Sequenced: blood. This chain uses TRBV9 with TRBJ2-3; D call uncertain. The DNA of the CDR3 is TGTGCCAGCAGCGTAGACTACACAGATACGCAGTATTTT. It translates to CASSVDYTDTQYF.